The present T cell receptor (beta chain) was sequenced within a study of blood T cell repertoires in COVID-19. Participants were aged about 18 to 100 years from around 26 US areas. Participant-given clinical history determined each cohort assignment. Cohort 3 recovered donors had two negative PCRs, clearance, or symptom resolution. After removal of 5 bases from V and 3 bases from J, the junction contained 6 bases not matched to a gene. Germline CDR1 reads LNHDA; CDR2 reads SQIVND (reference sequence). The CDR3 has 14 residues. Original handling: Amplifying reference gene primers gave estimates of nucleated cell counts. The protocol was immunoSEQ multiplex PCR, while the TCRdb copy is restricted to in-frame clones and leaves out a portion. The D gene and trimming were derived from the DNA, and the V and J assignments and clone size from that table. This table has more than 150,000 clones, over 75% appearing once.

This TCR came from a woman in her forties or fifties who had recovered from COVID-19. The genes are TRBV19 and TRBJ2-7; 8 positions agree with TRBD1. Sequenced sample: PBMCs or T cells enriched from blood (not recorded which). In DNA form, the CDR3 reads TGTGCCAGTAGTCCGAGGACAGGGAGCTACGAGCAGTACTTC. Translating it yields CASSPRTGSYEQYF.